Shown below are 10 T cell receptor beta chains from a single sample sequenced in a study of cytomegalovirus exposure and HLA in healthy donors. Vbeta (60) and Jbeta (13) primers were used in the PCR. Some clones are missing from TCRdb's copy, which holds only in-frame ones; the method was immunoSEQ multiplex PCR. Of 95,000 to 120,000 clones listed, under 90% are singletons. The sample taken for sequencing was PBMCs. All receptors come from a woman aged 18-29 years in good health and CMV-seronegative.

The genes are TRBV5-5 and TRBJ1-6, with a tentative D call TRBD1 (6 bases). This CDR3 spans 15 amino acids. Trimming pared 4 bases from V and 7 bases from J, leaving 15 bases between. From germline, CDR1 is SGHKS and CDR2 YYEKEE (reference sequence). CDR3 in amino acids: CASSPPGTLNSPLHF. CDR3 bases: TGTGCCAGCAGCCCCCCCGGGACACTAAATTCACCCCTCCACTTT.

This sequence joins TRBV7-2 and TRBJ1-1; unclear D gene. V was shortened by 3 bases and J by 3 bases, with 11 bases between the two germline ends. The CDR3 sequence is 14 residues long. Germline V gene data show CDR1 as SGHTA and CDR2 as FQGNSA. This CDR3 reads CASSFNLRDTEAFF. In DNA, the CDR3 is TGTGCCAGCAGCTTCAATCTGAGAGACACTGAAGCTTTCTTT. The variable domain in full, with the rest retrieved from reference TRBV7-2 and TRBJ1-1, is GAGVSQSPSNKVTEKGKDVELRCDPISGHTALYWYRQSLGQGLEFLIYFQGNSAPDKSGLPSDRFSAERTGGSVSTLTIQRTQQEDSAVYLCASSFNLRDTEAFFGQGTRLTVV.

The rearrangement links TRBV10-1 to TRBJ2-3; 12 nucleotides line up with TRBD1. The length of the CDR3 is 16 residues. V dropped 5 bases and J dropped 4; count of bases not matched to a gene: 7. Per germline, CDR1 WNHNN and CDR2 SYGVQD (reference sequence). CDR3: CASSSGTGGNADTQYF. The CDR3 coding sequence is TGCGCCAGCAGTTCCGGGACAGGGGGCAACGCAGATACGCAGTATTTT.

The chain couples TRBV6-5 to TRBJ1-2; TRBD1 matches at 8 bases. CDR1 and CDR2 (germline): MNHEY, SVGAGI. CDR3 length equals 14 residues. Trimming removed 4 bases from V and 5 bases from J; junction bases left unmatched: 6. CDR3 DNA sequence: TGTGCCAGCAGTTCAGGGGGCGCGGTATATGGCTACACCTTC. Amino acids: CASSSGGAVYGYTF.

The rearrangement uses TRBV7-2 and TRBJ1-1, with D perhaps TRBD1 (6 bases). V lost 2 bases and J 5 bases, leaving 12 bases between the germline ends. The CDR3 sequence is 14 residues long. Germline V gene data show CDR1 as SGHTA and CDR2 as FQGNSA. Here the CDR3 DNA reads TGTGCCAGCAGCTTACAGGGACACCTAACTGAAGCTTTCTTT. This encodes CASSLQGHLTEAFF.

Only one count was recorded for this clone. The chain has TRBV27 and TRBJ2-7; 7 nucleotides agree with TRBD2. The V gene's germline CDR1 is MNHEY and CDR2 SMNVEV (reference sequence). The CDR3 has 15 amino acids. Trimming took 4 bases from V and 2 from J; bases not matched to a gene: 8. The CDR3 DNA reads as TGTGCCAGCAGTTCTTGGGGGGGGGAGACCTACGAGCAGTACTTC. It codes for CASSSWGGETYEQYF.

The rearrangement joins TRBV6-6 to TRBJ2-3, with 8 bases lining up with TRBD2. Germline CDR1 is MNHNY and CDR2 is SVGAGI (reference sequence). The CDR3 runs 14 residues. The V segment lost 7 bases and the J segment 5 bases; nucleotides outside the gene matches: 8. CDR3 residues: CASTRNRGGDTQYF. CDR3 nucleotide sequence: TGTGCCAGCACCCGAAACCGGGGGGGAGATACGCAGTATTTT.

CDR3 region: CASSQVRTGTGELFF. In DNA, the CDR3 is TGCGCCAGCAGCCAAGTAAGAACGGGGACCGGGGAGCTGTTTTTT. This rearrangement joins TRBV4-1 to TRBJ2-2, with a possible D match to TRBD2 (5 bases). Per the germline V gene, CDR1 is MGHRA and CDR2 is YSYEKL. The CDR3 runs to 15 residues. V was pared by 1 base and J by 5 bases, with 11 bases between.

This clone appeared a few times. The V gene is TRBV19, the J gene TRBJ2-1; D is uncertain. From germline, CDR1 is LNHDA and CDR2 SQIVND (reference sequence). V lost 3 bases to trimming and J lost 8 bases, with 17 bases between them. CDR3 length equals 15 residues. This CDR3 reads CASSIGQVIPDEQFF. The DNA for the CDR3 is TGTGCCAGTAGTATTGGCCAGGTTATACCCGATGAGCAGTTCTTC.

CDR3: CASSTLGDREQYF. The CDR3 DNA reads as TGTGCCAGCAGTACGTTAGGGGATCGCGAGCAGTACTTC. The V call is TRBV28, the J call TRBJ2-7, with a tentative D call TRBD1 (5 bases). The CDR3 length is 13 residues. Germline V gene lookup returns CDR1 MDHEN and CDR2 SYDVKM. V gave up 5 bases and J gave up 6 bases, with 14 bases separating them.